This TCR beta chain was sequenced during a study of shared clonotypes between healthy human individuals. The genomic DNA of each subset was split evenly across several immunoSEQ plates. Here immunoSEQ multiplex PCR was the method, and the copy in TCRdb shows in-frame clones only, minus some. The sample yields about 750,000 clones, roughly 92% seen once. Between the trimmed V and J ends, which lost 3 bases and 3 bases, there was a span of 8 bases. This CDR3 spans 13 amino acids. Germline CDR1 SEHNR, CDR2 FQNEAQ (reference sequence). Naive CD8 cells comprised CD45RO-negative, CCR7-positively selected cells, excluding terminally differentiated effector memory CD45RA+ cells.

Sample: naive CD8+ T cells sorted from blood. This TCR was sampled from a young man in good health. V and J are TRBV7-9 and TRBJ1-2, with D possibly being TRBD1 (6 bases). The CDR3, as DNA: TGTGCCAGCAGCTTTAAGGGGGACTATGGCTACACCTTC. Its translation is CASSFKGDYGYTF.